The 7 T cell receptor beta chains below all came from one sample that was sequenced in a study of T cell clonotyping in hematopoietic cell transplantation. Time point noted: recipient sample about 28 days before transplant, after cytoreduction. The repertoire was sequenced with immunoSEQ multiplex PCR; TCRdb's copy has only in-frame clones and lacks some. The table has 25,000 or so clones, roughly 71% seen once. The source material was peripheral blood mononuclear cells, sampled before stem cell transplant. These receptors originate from a man between 50 and 59 years old with myelodysplastic syndrome. Some clones in this sample may be carry-over from other donors' samples.

This clone was counted a single time. The chain uses TRBV2 and TRBJ2-7, with TRBD1 identical over 7 bases. Trimming cost V 11 bases and J 4 bases; bases outside gene matches: 5. Germline-derived CDR1 and CDR2 are SNHLY and FYNNEI. The CDR3 has 11 residues. The CDR3 is CAAARGYEQYF. The CDR3 DNA is TGTGCCGCTGCCAGGGGGTACGAGCAGTACTTC.

The CDR3 region is CASSAYGGGKNIQYF. The CDR3 DNA reads TGTGCCAGCAGTGCATACGGTGGGGGCAAAAACATTCAGTACTTC. V gene TRBV25-1 combines with J gene TRBJ2-4, with D perhaps given as TRBD1 or TRBD2 (5 bases each). Germline V gene data show CDR1 as MGHDK and CDR2 as SYGVNS. CDR3 length: 15 residues. Trimming took 4 bases from V and 3 from J, leaving 13 bases between them.

This chain joins TRBV5-1 and TRBJ2-1, with a weak D call TRBD1 (5 bases). CDR1 is SGHRS and CDR2 is YFSETQ in the germline V gene. The CDR3 totals 13 residues. Trimming took 3 bases from V and 3 from J, leaving 7 bases between them. The CDR3: CASSYDSYNEQFF. DNA of the CDR3: TGCGCCAGCAGCTATGACAGCTACAATGAGCAGTTCTTC.

The chain links TRBV6-5 to TRBJ2-7, with D possibly being TRBD2 (6 bases). From germline, CDR1 is MNHEY and CDR2 SVGAGI. This CDR3 region has 15 residues. The ends were cut back, 6 bases at V and 0 bases at J, with 15 bases in the middle. The DNA of the CDR3 is TGTGCCAGCAGATACCGGGACTCCAGCTCCTACGAGCAGTACTTC. This sequence encodes CASRYRDSSSYEQYF.

The rearrangement uses TRBV28 and TRBJ2-7; no clear D. Germline V gene data show CDR1 as MDHEN and CDR2 as SYDVKM. V lost 3 bases, J lost 3 bases, and 24 bases lay in between. The CDR3 runs to 18 residues. The CDR3 spells CASSFVGGVPYADYEQYF. The CDR3 coding sequence is TGTGCCAGCAGTTTTGTAGGTGGGGTCCCCTACGCAGACTACGAGCAGTACTTC. The complete variable domain, with remaining parts taken from reference TRBV28 and TRBJ2-7, reads DVKVTQSSRYLVKRTGEKVFLECVQDMDHENMFWYRQDPGLGLRLIYFSYDVKMKEKGDIPEGYSVSREKKERFSLILESASTNQTSMYLCASSFVGGVPYADYEQYFGPGTRLTVT.

The V and J genes are TRBV6-5 and TRBJ1-2, with TRBD1 matching 8 bases. Germline CDR1 MNHEY, CDR2 SVGAGI. V shed 6 bases, J shed 8 bases, and the junction held 5 bases outside the gene matches. The CDR3 covers 12 residues. CDR3 in DNA: TGTGCCAGCAGGACAGGGGCTCGAGGCTACACCTTC. Amino acids: CASRTGARGYTF.

The chain has TRBV6-5 and TRBJ2-7; D gene ambiguous. The CDR3 has 13 residues. Germline V gene sequence: CDR1 MNHEY, CDR2 SVGAGI. The V and J ends lost 5 bases and 1 base respectively, with 9 bases between them. The CDR3 sequence: CASSDPGSYEQYF. CDR3 bases: TGTGCCAGCAGTGACCCCGGATCCTACGAGCAGTACTTC.